This T cell receptor beta chain was recorded in a study of long-term antiretroviral therapy in people with HIV. The CDR3 has 17 residues. Germline loops: CDR1 SGHTA, CDR2 FQGTGA. Unmatched junction bases numbered 6, after V lost 3 bases and J lost 1 base. Running of the v3.0 immunoSEQ assay took place at survey level. For every sample, sequencing targeted roughly 40,000-55,000 T-cell genomes. TCRdb's table, derived via immunoSEQ multiplex PCR, lists solely in-frame clones and lacks some. The table has about 22,000 clones, roughly 84% seen once; the top ten hold 15% to 20%. General study findings and limits: The study collected no data on ART adherence, viral resistance or therapy changes. An increase in diversity followed ART, yet levels stayed below transplant donor controls. When set beside controls, HIV repertoires had CDR3 length ranges that were narrower.

About this clone itself: Its antigen is undetermined.

This chain connects TRBV7-3 to TRBJ2-4; 10 nucleotides match TRBD1. The sequencing here drew on unsorted PBMCs, taken 0.1 years before starting antiretroviral therapy. The receptor was isolated from a man aged 18 to 29 with HIV. The CDR3 sequence: CASSLTGGGEAKNIQYF. For the CDR3, the DNA is TGTGCCAGCAGCTTGACAGGGGGCGGTGAGGCCAAAAACATTCAGTACTTC. The variable domain in full, with the rest retrieved from reference TRBV7-3 and TRBJ2-4, is GAGVSQTPSNKVTEKGKYVELRCDPISGHTALYWYRQSLGQGPEFLIYFQGTGAADDSGLPNDRFFAVRPEGSVSTLKIQRTERGDSAVYLCASSLTGGGEAKNIQYFGAGTRLSVL.